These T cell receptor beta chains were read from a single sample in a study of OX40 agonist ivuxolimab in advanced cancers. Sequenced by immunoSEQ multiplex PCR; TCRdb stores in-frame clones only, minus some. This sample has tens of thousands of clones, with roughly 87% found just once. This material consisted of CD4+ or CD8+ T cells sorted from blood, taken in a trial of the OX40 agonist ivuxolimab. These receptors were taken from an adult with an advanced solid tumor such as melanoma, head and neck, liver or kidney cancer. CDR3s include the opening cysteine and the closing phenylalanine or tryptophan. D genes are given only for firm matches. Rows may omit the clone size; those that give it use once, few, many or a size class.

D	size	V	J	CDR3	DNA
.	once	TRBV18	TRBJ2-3	CASSPTDTQYF	TGTGCCAGCTCACCAACAGATACGCAGTATTTT
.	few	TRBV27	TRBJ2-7	CASSKQGSYEQYF	TGTGCCAGCAGTAAACAGGGATCGTACGAGCAGTACTTC
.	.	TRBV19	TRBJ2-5	CASSPQGETQYF	TGTGCCAGTAGTCCCCAGGGTGAGACCCAGTACTTC
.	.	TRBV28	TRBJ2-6	CASSSIRYSTTYSGANVLTF	TGTGCCAGCAGCTCTATAAGGTACAGCACTACCTACTCTGGGGCCAACGTCCTGACTTTC
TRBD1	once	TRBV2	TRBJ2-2	CATGTGTTGELFF	TGTGCCACGGGGACAGGGACCACCGGGGAGCTGTTTTTT
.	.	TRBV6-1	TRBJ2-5	CASSVVWGETQYF	TGTGCCAGCAGTGTGGTGTGGGGAGAGACCCAGTACTTC
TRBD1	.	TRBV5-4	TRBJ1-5	CASSFGTDLYSNQPQHF	TGTGCCAGCAGCTTTGGGACAGACCTCTATAGCAATCAGCCCCAGCATTTT
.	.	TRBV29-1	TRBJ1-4	CSVVGDRKLFF	TGCAGCGTTGTTGGGGATCGGAAACTGTTTTTT
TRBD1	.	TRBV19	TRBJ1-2	CASSTTGTAVYGYTF	TGTGCCAGTAGTACAACCGGGACAGCGGTCTATGGCTACACCTTC
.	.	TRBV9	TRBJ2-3	CASSVGPGSRDTQYF	TGTGCCAGCAGCGTAGGCCCAGGCAGTAGAGATACGCAGTATTTT
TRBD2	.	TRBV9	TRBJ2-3	CASKGGGATTDTQYF	TGTGCCAGCAAAGGCGGGGGGGCTACTACAGATACGCAGTATTTT
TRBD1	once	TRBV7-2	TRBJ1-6	CASSSLGTGIVSPLHF	TGTGCCAGCAGCTCCTTGGGGACAGGAATAGTTTCACCCCTCCACTTT
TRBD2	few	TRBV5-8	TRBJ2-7	CASSRPASGGYEQYF	TGTGCCAGCAGCCGACCAGCTAGCGGGGGCTACGAGCAGTACTTC
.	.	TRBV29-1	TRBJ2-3	CSVGRGATDTQYF	TGCAGCGTTGGTCGGGGGGCCACAGATACGCAGTATTTT
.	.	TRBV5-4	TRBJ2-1	CASSSPRDGVNEQFF	TGTGCCAGCAGCTCGCCCCGGGACGGTGTAAATGAGCAGTTCTTC
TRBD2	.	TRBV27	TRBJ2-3	CASSLRARGDLTDTQYF	TGTGCCAGCAGTTTACGGGCCCGGGGGGATCTCACAGATACGCAGTATTTT
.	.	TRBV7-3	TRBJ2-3	CASSLNGPTSTDTQYF	TGTGCCAGCAGCTTAAACGGGCCGACTAGCACAGATACGCAGTATTTT
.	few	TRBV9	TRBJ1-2	CASSAIGEANYGYTF	TGTGCCAGCAGTGCAATTGGCGAAGCTAACTATGGCTACACCTTC
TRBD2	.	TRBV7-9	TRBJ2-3	CASSLAGVGSDTQYF	TGTGCCAGCAGCCTAGCGGGGGTGGGTTCAGATACGCAGTATTTT
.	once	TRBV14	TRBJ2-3	CASSQVGGQPGDTQYF	TGTGCCAGCAGCCAAGTTGGAGGGCAGCCAGGGGATACGCAGTATTTT
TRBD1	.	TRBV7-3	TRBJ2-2	CASSSRQGFDTGELFF	TGTGCCAGCAGCTCCCGACAGGGGTTCGACACCGGGGAGCTGTTTTTT
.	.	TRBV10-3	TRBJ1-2	CAISEGTTNYGYTF	TGTGCCATCAGTGAAGGGACAACTAACTATGGCTACACCTTC
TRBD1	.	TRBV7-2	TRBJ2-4	CASSLIRRQGAQNIQYF	TGTGCCAGCAGCTTAATACGGCGTCAGGGGGCACAAAACATTCAGTACTTC
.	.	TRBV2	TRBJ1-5	CASSITGFADQPQHF	TGTGCCAGCAGTATTACAGGGTTTGCCGATCAGCCCCAGCATTTT
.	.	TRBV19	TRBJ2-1	CASMEGANYNEQFF	TGTGCCAGTATGGAGGGGGCGAACTACAATGAGCAGTTCTTC
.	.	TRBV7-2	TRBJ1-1	CASSLAFPRRAFF	TGTGCCAGCAGCTTAGCGTTCCCGAGGAGGGCTTTCTTT
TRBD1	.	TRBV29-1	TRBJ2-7	CSVTGTGTYEQYF	TGCAGCGTAACCGGGACAGGGACCTACGAGCAGTACTTC
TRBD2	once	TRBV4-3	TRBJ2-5	CASSPRTSGAKMETQYF	TGCGCCAGCAGCCCAAGGACTAGCGGGGCTAAGATGGAGACCCAGTACTTC